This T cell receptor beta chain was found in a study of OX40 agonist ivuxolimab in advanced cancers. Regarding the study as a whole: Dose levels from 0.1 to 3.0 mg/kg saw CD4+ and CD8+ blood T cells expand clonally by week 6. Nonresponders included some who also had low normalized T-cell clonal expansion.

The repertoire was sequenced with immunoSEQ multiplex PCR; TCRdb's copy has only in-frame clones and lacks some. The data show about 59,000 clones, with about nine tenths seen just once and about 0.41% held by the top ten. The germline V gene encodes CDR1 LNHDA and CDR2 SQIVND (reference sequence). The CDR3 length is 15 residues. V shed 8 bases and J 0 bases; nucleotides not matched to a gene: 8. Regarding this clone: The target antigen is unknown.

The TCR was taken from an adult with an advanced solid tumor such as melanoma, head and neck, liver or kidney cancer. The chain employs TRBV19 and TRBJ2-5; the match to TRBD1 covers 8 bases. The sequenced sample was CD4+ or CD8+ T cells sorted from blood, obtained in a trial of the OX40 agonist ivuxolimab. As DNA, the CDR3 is TGTGCCAGTGGACAGGGAAGGGGGTACCAAGAGACCCAGTACTTC. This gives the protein CASGQGRGYQETQYF.